One sample yielded the 18 T cell receptor beta chains listed below, sequenced in a study of T cell responses to AZD1222 COVID-19 vaccine. Sequencing was performed with immunoSEQ multiplex PCR; in TCRdb, only in-frame clones are kept and a portion is missing. The sample lists about 130,000 clones; 80% to 90% were seen once. Here the sequenced sample was peripheral blood, taken on day 0 of AZD1222 vaccination. Receptors were obtained from an adult in good health.

The V call is TRBV6-1, the J call TRBJ1-1; D possibly corresponds to TRBD1 (5 bases). V lost 3 bases and J 1 base, leaving 15 bases between the germline ends. The germline V gene has CDR1 MNHNS and CDR2 SASEGT. The CDR3 totals 16 residues. This CDR3 is CASSDPRDSENTEAFF. For the CDR3, the DNA is TGTGCCAGCAGTGATCCACGGGACTCGGAGAACACTGAAGCTTTCTTT.

The chain couples TRBV11-2 to TRBJ2-7, with 10 bases lining up with TRBD1. The V and J ends lost 4 bases and 7 bases, in that order; junction bases with no gene match: 7. The CDR3 covers 14 residues. Germline V gives CDR1 SGHAT, CDR2 FQNNGV. The CDR3 nucleotides are TGTGCCAGCAGCTCCGTCCGGACAGGGGGAGAGCAGTACTTC. Residues: CASSSVRTGGEQYF.

This clone was counted once. This sequence joins TRBV30 and TRBJ1-1, with 9 bases identical to TRBD1. The CDR3 spans 13 residues. The V and J ends lost 2 bases and 4 bases, in that order; junction bases with no gene match: 2. Per the germline V gene, CDR1 is GTSNPN and CDR2 is SVGIG (reference sequence). The CDR3 loop reads CAWSSTGGTEAFF. In DNA, the CDR3 is TGTGCCTGGAGTTCGACAGGGGGCACTGAAGCTTTCTTT.

This chain uses TRBV5-4 with TRBJ2-2; 7 bases agree with TRBD1. CDR1 and CDR2 from the germline V gene are SGHNT and YYREEE (reference sequence). This CDR3 has 15 amino acids. V lost 4 bases and J lost 3; bases outside the gene matches: 6. Here the CDR3 DNA reads TGTGCCAGCAGCCGGCAGGGGGTGGACACCGGGGAGCTGTTTTTT. Amino acid sequence: CASSRQGVDTGELFF.

The gene calls are TRBV30 and TRBJ2-7; D is unresolved. Germline V lookup: CDR1 GTSNPN, CDR2 SVGIG (reference sequence). The CDR3 consists of 13 residues. The CDR3 DNA sequence: TGTGCACTAACTCGGCCGCCAACCTACGAGCAGTACTTC. This encodes CALTRPPTYEQYF.

Concerning this clone itself: Other DNA sequences from this sample encode an identical CDR3 as well. The chain joins TRBV5-1 to TRBJ1-2, with D unresolved. The CDR3 runs to 14 residues. With 0 bases removed from V and 0 bases from J, the gap between germline ends came to 6 bases. CDR1 and CDR2 from the germline V gene are SGHRS and YFSETQ. The CDR3 sequence is CASSLETPNYGYTF. The CDR3, as DNA: TGCGCCAGCAGCTTGGAAACACCTAACTATGGCTACACCTTC.

This chain joins TRBV20-1 and TRBJ2-5; D unresolved. The V gene lost 6 bases and the J gene lost 5 bases, with 10 bases spanning the gap. The germline V gene encodes CDR1 DFQATT and CDR2 SNEGSKA (reference sequence). This CDR3 is 11 amino acids long. The CDR3 loop reads CSAFQPETQYF. DNA for the CDR3: TGCAGTGCCTTTCAGCCGGAGACCCAGTACTTC.

The CDR3 coding sequence is TGCGCCAGCAGCTTCACTTCAGGGGAGAAAGAGCAGTACTTC. Translating it yields CASSFTSGEKEQYF. The chain joins TRBV5-1 to TRBJ2-7; D might be TRBD1 (6 bases). Germline V gene data show CDR1 as SGHRS and CDR2 as YFSETQ. Deletions cut 2 bases from V and 7 bases from J, with 16 bases between. This CDR3 has 14 amino acids. The full variable domain, rest sourced from reference TRBV5-1 and TRBJ2-7, is KAGVTQTPRYLIKTRGQQVTLSCSPISGHRSVSWYQQTPGQGLQFLFEYFSETQRNKGNFPGRFSGRQFSNSRSEMNVSTLELGDSALYLCASSFTSGEKEQYFGPGTRLTVT.

The table lists this clone with a few counts. This chain uses TRBV28 with TRBJ1-4; no clear D gene. The V gene's germline CDR1 is MDHEN and CDR2 SYDVKM. V was trimmed by 8 bases and J by 10 bases, leaving 14 bases between them. The CDR3 runs 12 residues. As DNA, the CDR3 is TGTGCCAGCCGTACGGGGTTTGGAAAACTGTTTTTT. Translating it yields CASRTGFGKLFF.

The chain uses TRBV29-1 and TRBJ1-2, with D perhaps matching TRBD1 (5 bases). V gave up 7 bases and J gave up 3 bases, with 12 bases separating them. Germline-derived CDR1 and CDR2 are SQVTM and ANQGSEA. The CDR3 totals 12 residues. This CDR3 is CSGGDGHYGYTF. CDR3 nucleotides: TGCAGCGGGGGGGACGGACACTATGGCTACACCTTC.

The chain combines TRBV19 with TRBJ2-1; D gene unclear. CDR1 and CDR2 from the germline V gene are LNHDA and SQIVND (reference sequence). The CDR3 has 13 residues. V was pared by 3 bases and J by 3 bases, with 6 bases between. CDR3 amino acids: CASSIDNYNEQFF. In DNA, the CDR3 is TGTGCCAGTAGTATCGACAACTACAATGAGCAGTTCTTC.

Only a few counts were recorded for this clone. The V and J genes are TRBV19 and TRBJ1-5; TRBD1 matches 7 bases. The junction had 7 bases not matched to a gene; V was cut back by 6 bases and J by 2 bases. Per the germline V gene, CDR1 is LNHDA and CDR2 is SQIVND (reference sequence). The CDR3 is 15 residues long. CDR3 sequence: CASRLGQVGNQPQHF. The CDR3 DNA reads as TGTGCCAGTAGACTAGGACAGGTGGGCAATCAGCCCCAGCATTTT.

For this clone: One junction end disagrees with the germline gene, perhaps due to a read error. The chain recombines TRBV5-5 with TRBJ2-1, with D unresolved. Germline CDR1 and CDR2: SGHKS and YYEKEE (reference sequence). The CDR3 extends over 11 amino acids. The CDR3 loop is CASSSDNEQFF. CDR3 in DNA: TGTGCCAGCAGCTCCGACAATGAGCAGTTCTTC.

The chain employs TRBV12-3 or TRBV12-4 and TRBJ1-2, with no clear D. This CDR3 has 11 residues. Trimming left V 5 bases short and J 4 bases short, with 5 bases between. In DNA, the CDR3 is TGTGCCAGCAGTCCCGGCTATGGCTACACCTTC. Translating gives CASSPGYGYTF.

The rearrangement joins TRBV20-1 to TRBJ1-2, with D perhaps TRBD1 (5 bases). There are 11 residues in the CDR3. Germline CDR1 and CDR2: DFQATT and SNEGSKA (reference sequence). Trimming cost V 6 bases and J 5 bases, with 10 bases left between them. CDR3 sequence: CSAYDSYGYTF. The CDR3 bases are TGCAGTGCATATGACAGTTATGGCTACACCTTC.

This chain joins TRBV2 and TRBJ1-2, with TRBD1 matching over 9 bases. Looked up from germline, CDR1 is SNHLY and CDR2 is FYNNEI. CDR3 length: 14 amino acids. Trimming at V came to 6 bases and at J to 0 bases, leaving 2 bases not matched to a gene. The CDR3 DNA reads as TGTGCCAGCAGCGGGGACAGGGCTAACTATGGCTACACCTTC. This sequence encodes CASSGDRANYGYTF. Complete variable domain (other parts from reference TRBV2 and TRBJ1-2): EPEVTQTPSHQVTQMGQEVILRCVPISNHLYFYWYRQILGQKVEFLVSFYNNEISEKSEIFDDQFSVERPDGSNFTLKIRSTKLEDSAMYFCASSGDRANYGYTFGSGTRLTVV.

A single count supports this clone. V usage is TRBV25-1 and J usage is TRBJ2-5; maybe TRBD2 (6 bases). CDR3 size: 12 residues. CDR1 is MGHDK and CDR2 is SYGVNS in the germline V gene. V shed 11 bases and J shed 7 bases, with 17 bases lying between them. Here the CDR3 DNA reads TGTGCCGGCACTTCGGGGGAAGGGACCCAGTACTTC. As protein: CAGTSGEGTQYF.

This chain connects TRBV28 to TRBJ2-1; a weak D match, TRBD2 (6 bases). Germline V gene data show CDR1 as MDHEN and CDR2 as SYDVKM. V shed 6 bases and J shed 9 bases, with 9 bases lying between them. This CDR3 has 11 amino acids. DNA of the CDR3: TGTGCCAGCAGCAGGGAGGTTGAGCAGTTCTTC. It codes for CASSREVEQFF.